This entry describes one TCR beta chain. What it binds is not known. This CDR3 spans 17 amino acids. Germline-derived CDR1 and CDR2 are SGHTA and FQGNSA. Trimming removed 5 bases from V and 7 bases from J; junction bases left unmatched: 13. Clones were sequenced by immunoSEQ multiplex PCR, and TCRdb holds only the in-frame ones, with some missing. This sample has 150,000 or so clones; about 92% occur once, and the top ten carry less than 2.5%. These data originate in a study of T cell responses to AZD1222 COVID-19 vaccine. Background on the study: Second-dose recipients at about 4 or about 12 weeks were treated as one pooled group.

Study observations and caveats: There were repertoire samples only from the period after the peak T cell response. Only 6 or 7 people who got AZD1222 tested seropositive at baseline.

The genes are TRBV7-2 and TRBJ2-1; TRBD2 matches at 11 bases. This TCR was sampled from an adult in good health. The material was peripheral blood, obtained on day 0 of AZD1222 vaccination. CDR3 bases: TGTGCCAGCAGCCCAACGTTGCTAGCGGGGGGTAGGAATGAGCAGTTCTTC. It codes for CASSPTLLAGGRNEQFF.